This TCR beta chain originates from a study of technical replicates of blood from a few donors. This clone was seen only once. V lost 5 bases and J lost 3; bases outside the gene matches: 7. Germline CDR1 is SEHNR and CDR2 is FQNEAQ (reference sequence). This CDR3 spans 14 amino acids. TCRdb's table, derived via immunoSEQ multiplex PCR, lists solely in-frame clones and lacks some. Of approximately 70,000 clones in the sample, approximately 96% are singletons; the top ten hold about 0.35%. The source is a human donor in good health. Input material: T cells isolated from PBMCs. This chain connects TRBV7-9 to TRBJ2-7; TRBD1 aligns across 7 bases. The DNA of the CDR3 is TGTGCCAGCAGCATAGGACAGGCGGGCTACGAGCAGTACTTC. Translation: CASSIGQAGYEQYF.